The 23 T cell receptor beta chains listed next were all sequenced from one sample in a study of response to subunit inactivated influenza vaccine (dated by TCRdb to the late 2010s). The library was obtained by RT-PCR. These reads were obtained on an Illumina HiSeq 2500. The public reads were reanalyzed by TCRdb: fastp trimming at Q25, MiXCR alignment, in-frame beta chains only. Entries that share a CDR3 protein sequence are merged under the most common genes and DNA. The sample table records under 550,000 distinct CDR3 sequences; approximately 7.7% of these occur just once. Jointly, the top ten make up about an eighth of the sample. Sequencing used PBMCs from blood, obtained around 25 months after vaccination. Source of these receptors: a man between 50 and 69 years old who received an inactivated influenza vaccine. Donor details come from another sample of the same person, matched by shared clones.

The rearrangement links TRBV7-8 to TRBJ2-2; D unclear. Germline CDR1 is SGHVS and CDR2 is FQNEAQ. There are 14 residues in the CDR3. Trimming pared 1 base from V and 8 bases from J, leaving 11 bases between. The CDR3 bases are TGTGCCAGCAGCTTAGAGGGAAGTAGGGGGGAGCTGTTTTTT. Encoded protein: CASSLEGSRGELFF.

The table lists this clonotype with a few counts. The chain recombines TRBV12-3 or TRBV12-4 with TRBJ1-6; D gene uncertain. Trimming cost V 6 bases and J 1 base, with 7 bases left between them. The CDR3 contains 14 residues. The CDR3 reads CASSRGSYNSPLHF. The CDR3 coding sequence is TGTGCCAGCAGCCGGGGTTCCTATAATTCACCCCTCCACTTT.

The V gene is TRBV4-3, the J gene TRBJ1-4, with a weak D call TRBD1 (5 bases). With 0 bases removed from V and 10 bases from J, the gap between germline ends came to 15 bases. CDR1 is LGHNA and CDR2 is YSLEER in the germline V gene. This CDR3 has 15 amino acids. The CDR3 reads CASSQDGWGGGKLFF. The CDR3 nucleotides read TGCGCCAGCAGCCAAGATGGATGGGGCGGCGGAAAACTGTTTTTT.

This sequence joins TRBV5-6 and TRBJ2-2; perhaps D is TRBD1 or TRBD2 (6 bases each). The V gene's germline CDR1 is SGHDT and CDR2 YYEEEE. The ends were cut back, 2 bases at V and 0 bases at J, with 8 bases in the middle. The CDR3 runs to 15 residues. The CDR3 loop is CASSFRGPNTGELFF. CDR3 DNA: TGTGCCAGCAGCTTTCGGGGGCCGAACACCGGGGAGCTGTTTTTT.

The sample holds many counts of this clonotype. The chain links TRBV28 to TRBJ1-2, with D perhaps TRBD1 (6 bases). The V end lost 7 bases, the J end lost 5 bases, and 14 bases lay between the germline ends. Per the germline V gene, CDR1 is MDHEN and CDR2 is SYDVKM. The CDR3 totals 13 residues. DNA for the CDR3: TGTGCCAGCAAGTCGGGGGGCGCGTATGGCTACACCTTC. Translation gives CASKSGGAYGYTF.

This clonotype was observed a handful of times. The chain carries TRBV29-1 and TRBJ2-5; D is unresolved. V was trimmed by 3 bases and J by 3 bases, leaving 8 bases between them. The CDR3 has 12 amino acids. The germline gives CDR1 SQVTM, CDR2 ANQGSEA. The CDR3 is CSVDWSEETQYF. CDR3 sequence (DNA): TGCAGCGTTGATTGGTCCGAAGAGACCCAGTACTTC.

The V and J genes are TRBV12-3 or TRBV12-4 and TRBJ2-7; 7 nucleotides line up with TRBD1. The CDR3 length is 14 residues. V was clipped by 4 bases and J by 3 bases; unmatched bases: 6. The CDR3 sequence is CASSSSRQGYEQYF. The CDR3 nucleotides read TGTGCCAGCAGTTCCTCGAGACAGGGCTACGAGCAGTACTTC.

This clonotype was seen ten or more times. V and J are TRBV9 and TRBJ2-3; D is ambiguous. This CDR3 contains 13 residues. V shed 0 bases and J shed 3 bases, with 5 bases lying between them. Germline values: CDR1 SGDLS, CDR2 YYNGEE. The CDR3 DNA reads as TGTGCCAGCAGCGTAGACCGGACAGATACGCAGTATTTT. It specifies CASSVDRTDTQYF.

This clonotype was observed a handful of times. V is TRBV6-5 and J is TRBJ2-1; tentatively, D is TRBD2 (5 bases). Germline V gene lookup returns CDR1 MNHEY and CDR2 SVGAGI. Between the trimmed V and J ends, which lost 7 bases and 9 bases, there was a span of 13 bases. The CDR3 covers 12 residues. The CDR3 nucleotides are TGTGCCAGCACACCCCCACGGGGTGAGCAGTTCTTC. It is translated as CASTPPRGEQFF.

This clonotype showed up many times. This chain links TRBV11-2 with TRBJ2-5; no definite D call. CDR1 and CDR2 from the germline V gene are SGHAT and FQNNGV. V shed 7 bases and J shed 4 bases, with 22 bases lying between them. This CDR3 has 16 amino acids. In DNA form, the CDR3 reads TGTGCCAGCACCGCCAGCCTGAACAAGCTCGGAGAGACCCAGTACTTC. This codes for CASTASLNKLGETQYF. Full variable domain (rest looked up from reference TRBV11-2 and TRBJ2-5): EAGVAQSPRYKIIEKRQSVAFWCNPISGHATLYWYQQILGQGPKLLIQFQNNGVVDDSQLPKDRFSAERLKGVDSTLKIQPAKLEDSAVYLCASTASLNKLGETQYFGPGTRLLVL.

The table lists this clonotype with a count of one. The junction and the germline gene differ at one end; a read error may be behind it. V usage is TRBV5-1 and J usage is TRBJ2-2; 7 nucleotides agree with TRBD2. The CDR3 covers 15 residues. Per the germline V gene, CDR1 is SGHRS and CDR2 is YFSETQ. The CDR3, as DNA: TGCGCCAGCAGCAGTAGCGGGCGGAACACCGGGGAGCTGGTTTTT. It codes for CASSSSGRNTGELVF.

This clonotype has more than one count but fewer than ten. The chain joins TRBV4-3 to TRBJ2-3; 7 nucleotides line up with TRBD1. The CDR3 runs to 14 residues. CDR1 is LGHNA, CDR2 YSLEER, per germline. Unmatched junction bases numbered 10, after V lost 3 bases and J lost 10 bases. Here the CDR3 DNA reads TGCGCCAGCAGCCACGACAGCGACAGGGAGCCGCAGTATTTT. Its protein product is CASSHDSDREPQYF.

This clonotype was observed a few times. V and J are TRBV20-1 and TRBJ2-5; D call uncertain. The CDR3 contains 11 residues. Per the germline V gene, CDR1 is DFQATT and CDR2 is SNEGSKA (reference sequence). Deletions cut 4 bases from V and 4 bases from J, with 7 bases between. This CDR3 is CSAKVRETQYF. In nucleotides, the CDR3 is TGCAGTGCTAAAGTTAGAGAGACCCAGTACTTC.

CDR3 sequence: CASSLSRYNEQFF. The CDR3 region has the DNA TGTGCCAGCTCGTTATCCAGATACAATGAGCAGTTCTTC. This chain uses TRBV18 with TRBJ2-1; no definite D call. V was trimmed by 6 bases and J by 4 bases, leaving 10 bases between them. Germline-derived CDR1 and CDR2 are KGHSH and LQKENI. The CDR3 is made up of 13 amino acids. The full variable domain, with the rest looked up from reference TRBV18 and TRBJ2-1, is NAGVMQNPRHLVRRRGQEARLRCSPMKGHSHVYWYRQLPEEGLKFMVYLQKENIIDESGMPKERFSAEFPKEGPSILRIQQVVRGDSAAYFCASSLSRYNEQFFGPGTRLTVL.

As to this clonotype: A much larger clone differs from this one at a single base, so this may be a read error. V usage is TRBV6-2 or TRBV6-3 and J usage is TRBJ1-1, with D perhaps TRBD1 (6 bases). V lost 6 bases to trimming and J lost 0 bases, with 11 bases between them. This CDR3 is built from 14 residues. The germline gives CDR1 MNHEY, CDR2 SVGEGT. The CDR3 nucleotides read TGTGCCAGCAGGTGGGACACATTGAACACTGAAGCTTTCTTT. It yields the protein CASRWDTLNTEAFF.

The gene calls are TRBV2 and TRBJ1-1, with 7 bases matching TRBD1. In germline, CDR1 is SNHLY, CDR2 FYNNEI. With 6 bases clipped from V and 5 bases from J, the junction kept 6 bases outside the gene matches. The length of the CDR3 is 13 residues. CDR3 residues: CASRTGSGTEAFF. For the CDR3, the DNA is TGTGCCAGCAGGACAGGGAGTGGTACTGAAGCTTTCTTT.

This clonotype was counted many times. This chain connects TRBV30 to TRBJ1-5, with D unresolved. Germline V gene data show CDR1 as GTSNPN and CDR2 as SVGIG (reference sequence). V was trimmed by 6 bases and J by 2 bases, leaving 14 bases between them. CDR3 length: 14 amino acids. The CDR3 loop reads CACSAGSGNQPQHF. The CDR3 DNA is TGTGCCTGCTCGGCGGGTAGCGGCAATCAGCCCCAGCATTTT.

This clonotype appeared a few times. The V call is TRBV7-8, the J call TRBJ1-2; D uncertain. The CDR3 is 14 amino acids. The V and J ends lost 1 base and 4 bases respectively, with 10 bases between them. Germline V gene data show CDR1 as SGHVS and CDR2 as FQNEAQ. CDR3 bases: TGTGCCAGCAGCTTAGATCATGCGGTCTATGGCTACACCTTC. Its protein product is CASSLDHAVYGYTF.

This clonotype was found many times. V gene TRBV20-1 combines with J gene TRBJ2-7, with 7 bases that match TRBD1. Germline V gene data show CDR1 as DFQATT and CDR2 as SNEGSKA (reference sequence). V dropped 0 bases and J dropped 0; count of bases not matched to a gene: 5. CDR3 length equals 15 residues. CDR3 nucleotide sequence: TGCAGTGCTAGAGATCGGGCAGGGGGCTCCTACGAGCAGTACTTC. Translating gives CSARDRAGGSYEQYF.

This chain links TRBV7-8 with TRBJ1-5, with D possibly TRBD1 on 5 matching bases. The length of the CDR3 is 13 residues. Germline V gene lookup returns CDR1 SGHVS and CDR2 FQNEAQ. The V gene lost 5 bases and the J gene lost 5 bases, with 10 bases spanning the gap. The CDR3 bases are TGTGCCAGCAGCCGGGGCAACGATCAGCCCCAGCATTTT. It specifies CASSRGNDQPQHF.

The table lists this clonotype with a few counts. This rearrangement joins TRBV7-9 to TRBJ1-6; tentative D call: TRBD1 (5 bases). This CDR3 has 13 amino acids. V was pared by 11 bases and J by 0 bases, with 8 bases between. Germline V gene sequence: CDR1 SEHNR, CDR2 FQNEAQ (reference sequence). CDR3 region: CAWGSSYNSPLHF. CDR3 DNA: TGTGCCTGGGGCAGCTCCTATAATTCACCCCTCCACTTT.

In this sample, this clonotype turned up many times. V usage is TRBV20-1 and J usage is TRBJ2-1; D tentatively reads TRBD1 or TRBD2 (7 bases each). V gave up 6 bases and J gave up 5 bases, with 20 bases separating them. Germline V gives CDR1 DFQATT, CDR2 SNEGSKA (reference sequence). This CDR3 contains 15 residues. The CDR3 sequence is CSATGVAGADNEQFF. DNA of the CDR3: TGCAGTGCCACAGGGGTCGCGGGAGCCGACAATGAGCAGTTCTTC.

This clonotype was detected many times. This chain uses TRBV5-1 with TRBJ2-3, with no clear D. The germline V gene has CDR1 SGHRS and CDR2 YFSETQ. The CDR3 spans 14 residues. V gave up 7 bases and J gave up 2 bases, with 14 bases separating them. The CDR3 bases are TGCGCCAGCGCAAGATCGGAGCCCACAGATACGCAGTATTTT. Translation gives CASARSEPTDTQYF.